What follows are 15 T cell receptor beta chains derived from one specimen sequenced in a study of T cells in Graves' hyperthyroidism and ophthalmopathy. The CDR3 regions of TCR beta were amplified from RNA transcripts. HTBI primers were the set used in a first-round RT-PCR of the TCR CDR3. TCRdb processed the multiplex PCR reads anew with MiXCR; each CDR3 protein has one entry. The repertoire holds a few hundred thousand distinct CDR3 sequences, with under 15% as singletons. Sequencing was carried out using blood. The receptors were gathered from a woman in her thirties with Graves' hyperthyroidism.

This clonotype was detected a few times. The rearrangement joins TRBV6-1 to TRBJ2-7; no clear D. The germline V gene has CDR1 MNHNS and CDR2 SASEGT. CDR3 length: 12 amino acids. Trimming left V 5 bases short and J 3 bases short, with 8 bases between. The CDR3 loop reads CASSSTHYEQYF. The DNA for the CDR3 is TGTGCCAGCAGTTCCACACACTACGAGCAGTACTTC.

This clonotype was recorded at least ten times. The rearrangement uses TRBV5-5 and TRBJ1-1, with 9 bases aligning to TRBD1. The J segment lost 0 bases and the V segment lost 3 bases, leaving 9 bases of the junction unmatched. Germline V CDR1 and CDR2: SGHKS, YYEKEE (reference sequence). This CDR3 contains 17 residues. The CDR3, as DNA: TGTGCCAGCAGCTCGGACAGGGGTACGACTATGAACACTGAAGCTTTCTTT. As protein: CASSSDRGTTMNTEAFF.

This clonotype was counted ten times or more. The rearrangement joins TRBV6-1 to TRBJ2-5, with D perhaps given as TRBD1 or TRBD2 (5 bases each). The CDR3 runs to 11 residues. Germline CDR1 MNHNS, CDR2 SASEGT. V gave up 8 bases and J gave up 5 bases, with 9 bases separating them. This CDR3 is CASGGSETQYF. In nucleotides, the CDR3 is TGTGCCAGCGGGGGATCCGAGACCCAGTACTTC.

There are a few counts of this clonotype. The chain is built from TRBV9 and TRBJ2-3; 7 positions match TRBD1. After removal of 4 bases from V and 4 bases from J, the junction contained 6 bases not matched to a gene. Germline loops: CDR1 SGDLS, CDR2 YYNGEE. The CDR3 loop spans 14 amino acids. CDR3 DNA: TGTGCCAGCAGCTTAGGGACAGTACCAGATACGCAGTATTTT. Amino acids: CASSLGTVPDTQYF.

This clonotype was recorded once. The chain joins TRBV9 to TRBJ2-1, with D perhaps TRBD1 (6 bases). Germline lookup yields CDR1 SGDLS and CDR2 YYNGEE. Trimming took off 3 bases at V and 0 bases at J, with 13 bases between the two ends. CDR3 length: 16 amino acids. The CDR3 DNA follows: TGTGCCAGCAGCGCCGGACAGCGGAGCTCCTACAATGAGCAGTTCTTC. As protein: CASSAGQRSSYNEQFF.

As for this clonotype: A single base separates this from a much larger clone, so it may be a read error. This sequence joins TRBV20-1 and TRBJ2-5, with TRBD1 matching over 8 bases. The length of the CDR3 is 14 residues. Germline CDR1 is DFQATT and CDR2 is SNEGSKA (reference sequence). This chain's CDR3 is CGARTGMTLETQYF. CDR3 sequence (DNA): TGCGGTGCTAGGACAGGGATGACCCTGGAGACCCAGTACTTC.

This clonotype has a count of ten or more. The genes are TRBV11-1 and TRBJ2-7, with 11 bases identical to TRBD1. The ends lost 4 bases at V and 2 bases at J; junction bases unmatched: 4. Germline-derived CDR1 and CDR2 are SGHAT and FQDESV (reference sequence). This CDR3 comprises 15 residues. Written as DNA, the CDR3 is TGTGCCAGCAGCTCTGGGACAGGGGGAGCCTACGAGCAGTACTTC. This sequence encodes CASSSGTGGAYEQYF.

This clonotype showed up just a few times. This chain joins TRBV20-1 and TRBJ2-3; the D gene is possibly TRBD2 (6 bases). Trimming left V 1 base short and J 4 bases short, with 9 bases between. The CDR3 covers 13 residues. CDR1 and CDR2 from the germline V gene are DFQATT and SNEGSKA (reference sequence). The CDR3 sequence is CSARASGADTQYF. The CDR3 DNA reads TGCAGTGCTAGAGCCTCGGGGGCAGATACGCAGTATTTT.

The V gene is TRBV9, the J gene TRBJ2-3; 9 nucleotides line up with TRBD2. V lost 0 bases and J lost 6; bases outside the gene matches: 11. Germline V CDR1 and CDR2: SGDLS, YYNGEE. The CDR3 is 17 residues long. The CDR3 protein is CASSVEGLAQDGDTQYF. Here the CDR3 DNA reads TGTGCCAGCAGCGTAGAAGGACTAGCGCAGGACGGGGATACGCAGTATTTT. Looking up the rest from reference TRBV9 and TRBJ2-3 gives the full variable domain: DSGVTQTPKHLITATGQRVTLRCSPRSGDLSVYWYQQSLDQGLQFLIQYYNGEERAKGNILERFSAQQFPDLHSELNLSSLELGDSALYFCASSVEGLAQDGDTQYFGPGTRLTVL.

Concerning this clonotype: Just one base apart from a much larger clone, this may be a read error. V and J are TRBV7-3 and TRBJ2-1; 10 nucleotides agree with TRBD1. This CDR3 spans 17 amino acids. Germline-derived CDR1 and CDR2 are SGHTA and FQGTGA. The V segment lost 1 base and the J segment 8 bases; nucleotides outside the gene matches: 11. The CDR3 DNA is TGTGCCAGCAGCTTAAGGGGGGGACAGGGGTCCCACGATGAGCAGTTCTTC. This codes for CASSLRGGQGSHDEQFF.

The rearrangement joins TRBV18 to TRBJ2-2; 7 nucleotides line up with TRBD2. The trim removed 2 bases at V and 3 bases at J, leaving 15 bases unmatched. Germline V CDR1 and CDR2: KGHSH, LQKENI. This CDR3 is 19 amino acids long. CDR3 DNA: TGTGCCAGCTCACCAATTCTGAAAGTCCCTAGCGGTTACACCGGGGAGCTGTTTTTT. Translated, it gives CASSPILKVPSGYTGELFF.

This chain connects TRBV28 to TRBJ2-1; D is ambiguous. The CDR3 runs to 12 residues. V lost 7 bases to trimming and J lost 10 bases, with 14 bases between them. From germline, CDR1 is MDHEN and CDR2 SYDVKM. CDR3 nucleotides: TGTGCCAGCACACCGGAGTCCAGGGAGCAGTTCTTC. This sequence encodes CASTPESREQFF.

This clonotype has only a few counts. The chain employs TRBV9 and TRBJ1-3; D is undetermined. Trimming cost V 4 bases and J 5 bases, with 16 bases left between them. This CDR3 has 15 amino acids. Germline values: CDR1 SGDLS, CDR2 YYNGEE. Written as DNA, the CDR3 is TGTGCCAGCAGCCCCGAGCGTGAAGTACGAAACACCATATATTTT. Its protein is CASSPEREVRNTIYF.

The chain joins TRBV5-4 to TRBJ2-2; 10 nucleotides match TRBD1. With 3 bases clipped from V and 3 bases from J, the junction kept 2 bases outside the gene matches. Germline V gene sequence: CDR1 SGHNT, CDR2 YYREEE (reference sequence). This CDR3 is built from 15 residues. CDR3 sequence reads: CASSSDRGHTGELFF. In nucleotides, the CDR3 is TGTGCCAGCAGCTCAGACAGGGGGCACACCGGGGAGCTGTTTTTT.

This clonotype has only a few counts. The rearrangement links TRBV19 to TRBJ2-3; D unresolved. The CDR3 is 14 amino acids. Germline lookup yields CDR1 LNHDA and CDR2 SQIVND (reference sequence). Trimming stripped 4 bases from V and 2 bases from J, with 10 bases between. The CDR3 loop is CASSNPATTDTQYF. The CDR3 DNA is TGTGCCAGTAGTAACCCAGCTACCACAGATACGCAGTATTTT.